This TCR beta chain was documented in a study of shared clonotypes between healthy human individuals. The sample holds a few counts of this clone. Only in-frame clones appear in the TCRdb table, and some are missing; sequencing was by immunoSEQ multiplex PCR. The sample lists 700,000 or so clones, about two thirds occurring once. In the CD4+ fraction, cells were divided into CD45RA+ naive and CD45RA-negative memory subsets. The CDR3 covers 13 residues. Germline loops: CDR1 LNHDA, CDR2 SQIVND (reference sequence). The V end lost 3 bases, the J end lost 4 bases, and 10 bases lay between the germline ends.

Source material: memory CD4+ T cells sorted from blood. Subset given: CD45RA-negative fraction. This sequence was found in a woman aged 25 to 45 in good health. The chain recombines TRBV19 with TRBJ2-7; perhaps TRBD2 as D (5 bases). The CDR3 here is CASSIGTRYEQYF. The CDR3 bases are TGTGCCAGTAGTATCGGTACTAGGTACGAGCAGTACTTC.